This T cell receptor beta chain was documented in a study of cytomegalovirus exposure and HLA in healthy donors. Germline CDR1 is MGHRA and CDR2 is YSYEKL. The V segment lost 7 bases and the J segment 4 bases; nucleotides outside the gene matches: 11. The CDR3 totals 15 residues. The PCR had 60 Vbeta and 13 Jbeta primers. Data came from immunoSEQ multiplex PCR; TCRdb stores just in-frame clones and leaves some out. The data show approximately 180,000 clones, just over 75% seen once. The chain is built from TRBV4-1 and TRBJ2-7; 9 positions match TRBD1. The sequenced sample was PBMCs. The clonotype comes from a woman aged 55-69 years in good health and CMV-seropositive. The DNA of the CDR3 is TGCGCCAGCAAAGAGCAAGGGACAGGGCCGTACGAGCAGTACTTC. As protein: CASKEQGTGPYEQYF.